This entry lists 23 T cell receptor beta chains sequenced from one sample in a study of blood T cell repertoires in COVID-19. Here immunoSEQ multiplex PCR was the method, and the copy in TCRdb shows in-frame clones only, minus some. The sample gives about 270,000 clones, 70% to 85% of which show up once; about 1.5% is in the top ten. Sample: peripheral blood. These receptors were taken from a human donor with COVID-19, enrolled during active disease. The donor label of this sample is uncertain.

This chain connects TRBV7-2 to TRBJ2-5; D is possibly TRBD1 (5 bases). Trimming stripped 4 bases from V and 1 base from J, with 7 bases between. Germline-derived CDR1 and CDR2 are SGHTA and FQGNSA. The CDR3 is 13 residues long. CDR3 bases: TGTGCCAGCAGCTCCAGGGTCCAAGAGACCCAGTACTTC. Translation gives CASSSRVQETQYF.

The chain combines TRBV3-1 (or the pseudogene TRBV3-2) with TRBJ1-5, with TRBD1 matching over 9 bases. The V gene's germline CDR1 is LGHDT and CDR2 YNNKEL (reference sequence). J was trimmed by 7 bases and V by 1 base; bases with no gene match: 11. CDR3 length equals 17 residues. The CDR3 reads CASSQGVMTGGEQPQHF. CDR3 bases: TGTGCCAGCAGCCAAGGTGTAATGACAGGGGGAGAACAGCCCCAGCATTTT.

The V gene is TRBV5-6, the J gene TRBJ2-5, with D perhaps TRBD2 (6 bases). V was cut by 0 bases and J by 5 bases, with 17 bases left in between. The CDR3 spans 16 residues. Looked up from germline, CDR1 is SGHDT and CDR2 is YYEEEE. CDR3: CASSLVGREEGETQYF. The CDR3 coding sequence is TGTGCCAGCAGCTTGGTGGGTAGGGAGGAAGGGGAGACCCAGTACTTC. The variable domain in full, with the rest retrieved from reference TRBV5-6 and TRBJ2-5, is DAGVTQSPTHLIKTRGQQVTLRCSPKSGHDTVSWYQQALGQGPQFIFQYYEEEERQRGNFPDRFSGHQFPNYSSELNVNALLLGDSALYLCASSLVGREEGETQYFGPGTRLLVL.

The V call is TRBV19, the J call TRBJ1-3, with 7 bases lining up with TRBD1. In germline, CDR1 is LNHDA, CDR2 SQIVND (reference sequence). After removal of 8 bases from V and 1 base from J, the junction contained 17 bases not matched to a gene. The CDR3 consists of 18 residues. The CDR3 region has the DNA TGTGCCAGTCTCCCACATCGCCCCGGGACAGAATCTGGAAACACCATATATTTT. Translated: CASLPHRPGTESGNTIYF.

The chain joins TRBV7-8 to TRBJ2-2; 9 nucleotides line up with TRBD1. V dropped 3 bases and J dropped 3; count of bases not matched to a gene: 2. The CDR3 loop spans 15 amino acids. Germline V lookup: CDR1 SGHVS, CDR2 FQNEAQ. The CDR3 reads CASSFRQGDTGELFF. DNA of the CDR3: TGTGCCAGCAGCTTTAGACAGGGGGACACCGGGGAGCTGTTTTTT.

The chain links TRBV7-3 to TRBJ1-1; TRBD1 matches 10 bases. Germline lookup yields CDR1 SGHTA and CDR2 FQGTGA. The trim removed 0 bases at V and 4 bases at J, leaving 2 bases unmatched. This CDR3 spans 15 amino acids. CDR3 in amino acids: CASSLTDRGLTEAFF. The DNA for the CDR3 is TGTGCCAGCAGCTTAACAGACAGGGGGCTCACTGAAGCTTTCTTT.

The V and J genes are TRBV20-1 and TRBJ2-1; D perhaps matches TRBD2 (6 bases). The CDR3 totals 11 residues. V shed 6 bases and J shed 6 bases, with 9 bases lying between them. CDR1 is DFQATT, CDR2 SNEGSKA, per germline (reference sequence). CDR3 in amino acids: CSARDFNEQFF. CDR3 coding DNA: TGCAGTGCGAGGGACTTCAATGAGCAGTTCTTC.

This chain joins TRBV19 and TRBJ2-5, with D possibly matching TRBD1 (5 bases). The CDR3 has 13 residues. CDR1 LNHDA and CDR2 SQIVND come from the germline V gene (reference sequence). V lost 3 bases to trimming and J lost 5 bases, with 10 bases between them. In DNA, the CDR3 is TGTGCCAGTAGTATGGTAGGGGCGGAGACCCAGTACTTC. This gives the protein CASSMVGAETQYF.

The chain couples TRBV7-9 to TRBJ2-3; the match to TRBD2 covers 8 bases. Germline trimming cut 4 bases from V and 1 base from J; bases unmatched to any gene: 4. CDR1 is SEHNR, CDR2 FQNEAQ, per germline (reference sequence). The CDR3 runs to 15 residues. The CDR3 bases are TGTGCCAGCAGCTCGTTAGCGGGGCGCACAGATACGCAGTATTTT. This encodes CASSSLAGRTDTQYF.

The V gene is TRBV11-3, the J gene TRBJ2-1, with 10 positions matching TRBD2. The CDR3 has 16 amino acids. J lost 0 bases, V lost 5 bases, and 4 bases had no gene match. The germline CDR1 and CDR2 sequences are SGHNT and YENEEA. CDR3 in amino acids: CASSQLAGGSYNEQFF. CDR3 nucleotides: TGTGCCAGCAGCCAATTAGCGGGAGGCTCCTACAATGAGCAGTTCTTC.

J is TRBJ1-3 and V is TRBV9; D is ambiguous. The CDR3 runs 15 residues. Between the trimmed V and J ends, which lost 4 bases and 1 base, there was a span of 12 bases. CDR1 is SGDLS, CDR2 YYNGEE, per germline. The CDR3 here is CASSPGDGSGNTIYF. The CDR3 DNA is TGTGCCAGCAGCCCCGGAGATGGATCTGGAAACACCATATATTTT.

This chain uses TRBV6-5 with TRBJ2-2, with D perhaps TRBD1 (5 bases). Germline loops: CDR1 MNHEY, CDR2 SVGAGI. CDR3 length: 15 residues. Deletions cut 1 base from V and 3 bases from J, with 9 bases between. This CDR3 is CASSYLVGDTGELFF. CDR3 nucleotide sequence: TGTGCCAGCAGTTACTTGGTAGGGGACACCGGGGAGCTGTTTTTT.

This clone was found a few times. The rearrangement links TRBV18 to TRBJ1-1; possible D gene TRBD1, 6 bases. CDR1 and CDR2 (germline): KGHSH, LQKENI. Between the trimmed V and J ends, which lost 0 bases and 1 base, there was a span of 9 bases. This CDR3 is 15 amino acids long. CDR3 DNA: TGTGCCAGCTCACCACCCAGGGGCCGGAACACTGAAGCTTTCTTT. Residues: CASSPPRGRNTEAFF.

V gene TRBV18 combines with J gene TRBJ1-5; TRBD1 aligns across 8 bases. CDR3 length: 16 residues. V lost 2 bases and J lost 5; bases outside the gene matches: 8. The germline gives CDR1 KGHSH, CDR2 LQKENI. DNA of the CDR3: TGTGCCAGCTCACCAAACGACAGGGGAGGGGATCAGCCCCAGCATTTT. Its translation is CASSPNDRGGDQPQHF.

The chain recombines TRBV3-1 (or the pseudogene TRBV3-2) with TRBJ2-7; possible D gene TRBD1, 6 bases. The CDR3 extends over 15 amino acids. V dropped 4 bases and J dropped 1 base, with 14 bases sitting between them. Germline V gives CDR1 LGHDT, CDR2 YNNKEL (reference sequence). DNA for the CDR3: TGTGCCAGCAGCCTTGATCAGGGGCATTCCTACGAGCAGTACTTC. Encoded protein: CASSLDQGHSYEQYF.

This chain joins TRBV6-5 and TRBJ1-3; D possibly corresponds to TRBD1 (5 bases). The germline V gene encodes CDR1 MNHEY and CDR2 SVGAGI. The CDR3 contains 13 residues. Trimming shortened V by 7 bases and J by 0 bases, and 7 bases separated the two germline ends. CDR3 nucleotide sequence: TGTGCCAGCAAGGGGATCTCTGGAAACACCATATATTTT. Translated: CASKGISGNTIYF.

The chain carries TRBV5-1 and TRBJ2-2; TRBD2 matches at 10 bases. The CDR3 is 16 residues long. Trimming took 0 bases from V and 9 from J; bases not matched to a gene: 8. Germline lookup yields CDR1 SGHRS and CDR2 YFSETQ. For the CDR3, the DNA is TGCGCCAGCAGCTTGGAAGGGACTAGCGTGCGTAGGGAGCTGTTTTTT. Translated, it gives CASSLEGTSVRRELFF.

As DNA, the CDR3 is TGTGCCAGCAGCCAAGGTGGACTTTCTTCTGAGCAGTTCTTC. Translation: CASSQGGLSSEQFF. The chain links TRBV3-1 (or the pseudogene TRBV3-2) to TRBJ2-1, with a weak D call TRBD2 (5 bases). V dropped 1 base and J dropped 9 bases, with 13 bases sitting between them. This CDR3 is built from 14 residues. CDR1 and CDR2 (germline): LGHDT, YNNKEL (reference sequence).

The CDR3 spells CASSLDRGMIYGYTF. The DNA of the CDR3 is TGTGCCAGCAGCTTGGACAGGGGGATGATCTATGGCTACACCTTC. The V gene is TRBV5-4, the J gene TRBJ1-2; 8 nucleotides line up with TRBD1. Trimming took 0 bases from V and 4 from J; bases not matched to a gene: 5. The CDR3 loop spans 15 amino acids. CDR1 SGHNT and CDR2 YYREEE come from the germline V gene (reference sequence).

This clone was detected a few times. This same CDR3 is encoded by further DNA sequences in the sample. The CDR3 DNA sequence: TGCAGAGGCGCCATCGGGGATACGCAGTATTTT. Protein product: CRGAIGDTQYF. V gene TRBV20-1 combines with J gene TRBJ2-3, with unresolved D. In germline, CDR1 is DFQATT, CDR2 SNEGSKA (reference sequence). The CDR3 totals 11 residues.

The V and J genes are TRBV7-2 and TRBJ2-7; 13 bases map to TRBD2. The CDR3 totals 18 residues. CDR1 and CDR2 (germline): SGHTA, FQGNSA. V was clipped by 5 bases and J by 3 bases; unmatched bases: 13. CDR3 loop: CASSVGTSGITTHYEQYF. The CDR3, as DNA: TGTGCCAGCAGCGTCGGGACTAGCGGGATAACGACCCACTACGAGCAGTACTTC.

The chain recombines TRBV6-2 or TRBV6-3 with TRBJ1-5; D is undetermined. Germline V gene sequence: CDR1 MNHEY, CDR2 SVGEGT. Between the trimmed V and J ends, which lost 5 bases and 0 bases, there was a span of 5 bases. This CDR3 has 13 amino acids. The CDR3 sequence is CASSRVSNQPQHF. CDR3 DNA sequence: TGTGCCAGCAGTCGGGTTAGCAATCAGCCCCAGCATTTT.

This clone appeared a few times. The gene calls are TRBV30 and TRBJ1-1, with D hard to call. The germline V gene has CDR1 GTSNPN and CDR2 SVGIG (reference sequence). Trimming left V 4 bases short and J 11 bases short, with 17 bases between. This CDR3 has 12 amino acids. The CDR3 spells CAWTSPSPEAFF. The CDR3, as DNA: TGTGCCTGGACCTCCCCCTCGCCGGAGGCTTTCTTT.